The subject of this entry is one T cell receptor (beta chain). What it recognizes is unknown. This specimen belongs to a study of Ad26.COV2.S vaccination and SARS-CoV-2 variants. Study-level background: Participants got Ad26.COV2.S intramuscularly, once or twice 56 days apart. Study-level findings and limits: A substantial breadth of spike-specific CD8+ and CD4+ T cell responses after vaccination has been reported. Those who received the vaccine showed greater spike-specific TCR breadth than those given placebo.

The CDR3 has 13 amino acids. Germline V lookup: CDR1 DFQATT, CDR2 SNEGSKA (reference sequence). The germline V and J ends were trimmed by 4 bases and 0 bases, with 10 bases remaining between them. This table comes from immunoSEQ multiplex PCR, and its TCRdb copy is limited to in-frame clones, with some not included. This table has about 680,000 clones, 70% to 90% appearing once. Treatment given: some 20 received Ad26.COV2.S at low or high dose, single or two shots; 5 received placebo; per-sample allocation not given. The study sampled participants on day 63 after the first vaccine or placebo injection.

The sequence was collected from a person aged 18-60 years who received the Ad26.COV2.S COVID-19 vaccine or a placebo. V is TRBV20-1 and J is TRBJ2-7; D remains ambiguous. The specimen was peripheral blood, collected in a trial of Ad26.COV2.S vaccine versus placebo. This CDR3 reads CSATDASSYEQYF. Written as DNA, the CDR3 is TGCAGTGCTACTGACGCGAGCTCCTACGAGCAGTACTTC.